The subject of this entry is one T cell receptor beta chain. The source of the sample is a study of blood T cell repertoires in COVID-19. Libraries were prepared by immunoSEQ multiplex PCR; TCRdb keeps only in-frame clonotypes and omits some of them. The repertoire holds around 110,000 clones, with around nine tenths as singletons. The receptor's source is a man aged 35 to 55 with acute or convalescent COVID-19. Sequencing input: peripheral blood.

The CDR3 region is CATSDFRVTGRTGELFF. The CDR3 bases are TGTGCCACCAGTGATTTCCGGGTGACAGGGCGGACCGGGGAGCTGTTTTTT. This chain uses TRBV24-1 with TRBJ2-2, with 7 bases matching TRBD1. The CDR3 totals 17 residues. V gave up 1 base and J gave up 5 bases; unmatched junction bases: 9. CDR1 and CDR2 from the germline V gene are KGHDR and SFDVKD.